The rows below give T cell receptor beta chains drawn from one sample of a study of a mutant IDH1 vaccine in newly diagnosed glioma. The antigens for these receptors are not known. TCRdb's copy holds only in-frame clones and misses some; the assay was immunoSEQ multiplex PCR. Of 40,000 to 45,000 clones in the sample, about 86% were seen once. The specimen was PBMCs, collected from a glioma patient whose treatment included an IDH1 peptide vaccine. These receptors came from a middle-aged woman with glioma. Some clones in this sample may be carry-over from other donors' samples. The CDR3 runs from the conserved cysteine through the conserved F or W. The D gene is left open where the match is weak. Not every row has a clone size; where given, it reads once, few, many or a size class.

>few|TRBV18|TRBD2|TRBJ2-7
CASSSRLAGESYEQYF
TGTGCCAGCTCGTCCCGACTAGCGGGAGAGTCCTACGAGCAGTACTTC
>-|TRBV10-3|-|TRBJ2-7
CAISGTDISAEQYF
TGTGCCATCAGCGGGACGGACATCTCGGCGGAGCAGTACTTC
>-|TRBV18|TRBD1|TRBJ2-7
CASSPTGQGREQYF
TGTGCCAGCTCACCTACCGGACAGGGACGCGAGCAGTACTTC
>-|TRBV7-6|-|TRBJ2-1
CASSRTYYNEQFF
TGTGCCAGCAGCAGGACTTACTACAATGAGCAGTTCTTC
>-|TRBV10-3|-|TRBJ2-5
CAISEQGETQYF
TGTGCCATCAGTGAACAGGGCGAGACCCAGTACTTC
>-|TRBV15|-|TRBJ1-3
CATSRGVRSSGNTIYF
TGTGCCACCAGCAGAGGTGTAAGGAGCTCTGGAAACACCATATATTTT
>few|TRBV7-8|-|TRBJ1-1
CASSLRQFPNTEAFF
TGTGCCAGCAGCTTAAGGCAGTTTCCGAACACTGAAGCTTTCTTT
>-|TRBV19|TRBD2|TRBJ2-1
CASSYGGSYNEQFF
TGTGCCAGTAGTTACGGCGGGAGCTACAATGAGCAGTTCTTC
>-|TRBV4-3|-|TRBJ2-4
CASSQDRQLKNIQYF
TGCGCCAGCAGCCAAGATAGGCAACTAAAAAACATTCAGTACTTC
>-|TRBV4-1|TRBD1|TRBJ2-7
CASSQGDRGYEQYF
TGCGCCAGCAGCCAAGGTGACAGGGGCTACGAGCAGTACTTC
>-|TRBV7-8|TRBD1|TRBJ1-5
CASSYGTGDQPQHF
TGTGCCAGCAGCTACGGGACAGGCGACCAGCCCCAGCATTTT
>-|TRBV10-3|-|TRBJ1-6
CAISDGSYKPLHF
TGTGCCATCAGTGACGGTTCATACAAACCCCTCCACTTT
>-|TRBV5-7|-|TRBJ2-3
CASSLCRGRLPLTDTQYF
TGTGCCAGCAGCTTGTGCCGGGGAAGGCTACCTCTCACAGATACGCAGTATTTT
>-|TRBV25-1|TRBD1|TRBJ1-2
CASSEYGTGRDGYTF
TGTGCCAGCAGTGAATACGGGACAGGCCGGGATGGCTACACCTTC
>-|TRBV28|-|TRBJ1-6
CASQWSLSPLHF
TGTGCCAGCCAGTGGTCTCTTTCACCCCTCCACTTT